These T cell receptor beta chains were read from a single sample in a study of shared clonotypes between healthy human individuals. Sequencing used immunoSEQ multiplex PCR; TCRdb keeps in-frame clones, though not all of them. Seen here are around 2.1 million clones, nearly 97% observed once, and the top ten hold roughly 0.13%. The sample taken for sequencing was naive CD4+ T cells sorted from blood. These receptor sequences come from a man between 18 and 35 years old in good health. Each CDR3 is given with its conserved first and last residue. The D gene is left open where the match is weak. Size tells how often a clone was seen (once, few, many) or the class of an expanded clone, and some rows leave it out.

NA	TRBV28	NA	TRBJ2-7	TGTGCCAGCAGTCCCTCCCTGGGTATGCGCGAGCAGTACTTC	CASSPSLGMREQYF
NA	TRBV28	once	TRBJ1-2	TGTGCCAGCAGCAGAGGTGGCTATGGCTACACCTTC	CASSRGGYGYTF
TRBD1	TRBV29-1	NA	TRBJ1-5	TGCAGCGTTGGGACAGGGAATCAGCCCCAGCATTTT	CSVGTGNQPQHF
NA	TRBV6-1	NA	TRBJ1-1	TGTGCCAGCAGTGAAAGGCGGGGCAACACTGAAGCTTTCTTT	CASSERRGNTEAFF
TRBD1	TRBV2	NA	TRBJ2-2	TGTGCCAGCAGATTGGACAGGGTTTTCGCCGGGGAGCTGTTTTTT	CASRLDRVFAGELFF
TRBD2	TRBV6-1	once	TRBJ2-3	TGTGCCAACAATGGCCTAGCGGGGGGGAGGGATACGCAGTATTTT	CANNGLAGGRDTQYF
TRBD1	TRBV18	NA	TRBJ1-2	TGTGCCAGCTCACAAGGACAGGGCCCAACCCGAAACTATGGCTACACCTTC	CASSQGQGPTRNYGYTF
NA	TRBV20-1	NA	TRBJ1-2	TGCAGTGCTCAACAGGCCTATGGCTACACCTTC	CSAQQAYGYTF
NA	TRBV10-3	NA	TRBJ2-3	TGTGCCAGCGGACTACTAGATACGCAGTATTTT	CASGLLDTQYF
TRBD1	TRBV28	NA	TRBJ2-2	TGTGCCAGCAGAAGGGACAGGGTGGACACCGGGGAGCTGTTTTTT	CASRRDRVDTGELFF
TRBD1	TRBV28	NA	TRBJ1-2	TGTGCCAGCTCCGGGACAGGGATGTACTATGGCTACACCTTC	CASSGTGMYYGYTF
TRBD2	TRBV5-1	NA	TRBJ2-5	TGCGCCAGCAGCGATGGACTAGGGGAGACCCAGTACTTC	CASSDGLGETQYF
NA	TRBV21-1	NA	TRBJ2-5	TGTGCCAGCAGTCCAAGGGAAAAGGATCAAGAGACCCAGTACTTC	CASSPREKDQETQYF
NA	TRBV19	once	TRBJ2-5	TGTGCCAGTAGTATTGGCGGAATACAAGAGACCCAGTACTTC	CASSIGGIQETQYF
TRBD1	TRBV2	NA	TRBJ1-5	TGTGCCAGCAGCCCCGAGACAGGGGGACAGCCCCAGCATTTT	CASSPETGGQPQHF
NA	TRBV6-1	NA	TRBJ1-2	TGTGCCAGCAGGAGCCCTGGAGAGCACTATGGCTACACCTTC	CASRSPGEHYGYTF
NA	TRBV15	once	TRBJ1-1	TGTGCCACCAGCAGAGAGGGGTATAACACTGAAGCTTTCTTT	CATSREGYNTEAFF
NA	TRBV11-2	NA	TRBJ2-1	NA	CASSFLWGAEGQFF
TRBD1	TRBV5-6	NA	TRBJ2-5	TGTGCCAGCAGCTTGGGGATCCCGGGACAGGGGGCAGTGGGGACCCAGTACTTC	CASSLGIPGQGAVGTQYF
TRBD2	TRBV10-2	NA	TRBJ2-1	TGCGCCAGCACTGAGCGGGAGGCTCTGAGCAATGAGCAGTTCTTC	CASTEREALSNEQFF
NA	TRBV11-2	NA	TRBJ2-5	TGTGCCAGCAGCCAGGGGGAGGTCCAAGAGACCCAGTACTTC	CASSQGEVQETQYF
NA	TRBV5-1	NA	TRBJ1-2	TGCGCCAGCAGCTTGACAGGGAGCCAGGACTATGGCTACACCTTC	CASSLTGSQDYGYTF
NA	TRBV19	NA	TRBJ1-3	TGTGCCAGTAGTATTTCGCCGACAGTTGGAAACACCATATATTTT	CASSISPTVGNTIYF
NA	TRBV4-3	once	TRBJ2-3	TGCGCCAGCAGCCAAGAAGTGGCGGCCCGGGGAGATACGCAGTATTTT	CASSQEVAARGDTQYF
NA	TRBV10-2	NA	TRBJ1-2	TGCGCCAGCTCGTTGCTGTCTGACTATGGCTACACCTTC	CASSLLSDYGYTF
NA	TRBV15	NA	TRBJ2-3	TGTGCCACCAGCAGAGACGGGGCGCAGGGATCGGATACGCAGTATTTT	CATSRDGAQGSDTQYF
TRBD1	TRBV7-8	NA	TRBJ1-6	TGTGCCAGCAGCCCACGGACAGGGTTGAATTCACCCCTCCACTTT	CASSPRTGLNSPLHF
NA	TRBV2	NA	TRBJ2-3	TGTGCCAGCAGTGAATTCGGTTCCAGCACAGATACGCAGTATTTT	CASSEFGSSTDTQYF
NA	TRBV29-1	NA	TRBJ1-2	TGCAGCGTGAAGGGAGTTTATGGCTACACCTTC	CSVKGVYGYTF
NA	TRBV5-1	NA	TRBJ1-6	TGCGCCAGCAGCCATCCCCAAAGGAATTCACCCCTCCACTTT	CASSHPQRNSPLHF
NA	TRBV30	NA	TRBJ1-5	TGTGCCTGGAGCGGGGGCTTGGATCAGCCCCAGCATTTT	CAWSGGLDQPQHF
NA	TRBV4-1	NA	TRBJ2-5	TGCGCCAGCAGCCAAGTAGGGCTCCCGGGGACCCAGTACTTC	CASSQVGLPGTQYF
TRBD2	TRBV4-3	NA	TRBJ2-1	TGCGCCAGCAGCCCTAGCGGGAGGGCCGTGGATGAGCAGTTCTTC	CASSPSGRAVDEQFF
TRBD1	TRBV5-1	NA	TRBJ2-5	TGCGCCAGCAGCCGGGACAGGGTGCAAGAGACCCAGTACTTC	CASSRDRVQETQYF
NA	TRBV6-5	NA	TRBJ2-3	TGTGCCAGCATCAAGGGGAATACGCAGTATTTT	CASIKGNTQYF
NA	TRBV6-1	NA	TRBJ2-7	TGTGCCAGCAGTGAAGCGCTTCTTGGGGGCTACGAGCAGTACTTC	CASSEALLGGYEQYF
NA	TRBV5-6	once	TRBJ2-7	TGTGCCAGCAGCTCCGGCTACGAGCAGTACTTC	CASSSGYEQYF
TRBD1	TRBV5-6	NA	TRBJ2-7	TGTGCCAGCAGCTTGTTGGACAGGGACTCCTACGAGCAGTACTTC	CASSLLDRDSYEQYF
TRBD2	TRBV7-9	NA	TRBJ2-7	TGTGCCAGCAGCTTAGTGCGCCTAGCGGAGCCCTACGAGCAGTACTTC	CASSLVRLAEPYEQYF
TRBD2	TRBV27	NA	TRBJ2-2	TGTGCCAGCACCGGACTAGCGGGAGCGGTCGGGGAGCTGTTTTTT	CASTGLAGAVGELFF
TRBD1	TRBV6-6	NA	TRBJ1-1	TGTGCCAGCACCCCAAGGGACAGGTCGAACACTGAAGCTTTCTTT	CASTPRDRSNTEAFF
NA	TRBV7-2	NA	TRBJ2-5	TGTGCCAGCAGCTCCAGACTAGGAGAGACCCAGTACTTC	CASSSRLGETQYF
TRBD2	TRBV29-1	once	TRBJ2-1	TGCAGCGTTGAAGGAAGGGGGACTAGCAGGATGGATGAGCAGTTCTTC	CSVEGRGTSRMDEQFF
NA	TRBV9	NA	TRBJ2-2	TGTGCCAGCAGCGTAGAAACACCCCTGGGGGACACCGGGGAGCTGTTTTTT	CASSVETPLGDTGELFF
NA	TRBV11-2	NA	TRBJ1-1	TGTGCCAGCAGCTTAGAATTCAGGCAGGGAGGCACTGAAGCTTTCTTT	CASSLEFRQGGTEAFF
NA	TRBV6-5	once	TRBJ1-4	TGTGCCAGCAGTTACGGGGGTCCTGCTGAAAAACTGTTTTTT	CASSYGGPAEKLFF
TRBD2	TRBV18	NA	TRBJ2-5	TGTGCCAGCTCACCTAATGACGGGGGGGAGACCCAGTACTTC	CASSPNDGGETQYF
NA	TRBV6-1	NA	TRBJ2-7	TGTGCCAGCAGTCTAGGACAAAAGGCATACGAGCAGTACTTC	CASSLGQKAYEQYF
TRBD1	TRBV2	NA	TRBJ1-6	TGTGCCAGCAGGGTTAAGACAGGGGTCGGCTCACCCCTCCACTTT	CASRVKTGVGSPLHF
NA	TRBV7-9	NA	TRBJ2-5	TGTGCCAGCAGCTTAGAGGGACGTGGGGAAGAGACCCAGTACTTC	CASSLEGRGEETQYF
NA	TRBV10-3	NA	TRBJ1-6	TGTGCCATCAGTGAGGGTCAGATTCAGTCACCCCTCCACTTT	CAISEGQIQSPLHF
NA	TRBV28	NA	TRBJ2-7	TGTGCCAGCAGTTTACGGTCACCCTACGAGCAGTACTTC	CASSLRSPYEQYF
TRBD2	TRBV29-1	NA	TRBJ2-1	TGCAGCGTTCTGGGGACTAGCGGGAGGGCGAGTGAGCAGTTCTTC	CSVLGTSGRASEQFF